This entry lists 26 T cell receptor beta chains sequenced from one sample in a study of T cell repertoires in cytomegalovirus infection. TCRdb reanalysed the reads using MiXCR and keeps one entry per CDR3 protein. Of around 310,000 distinct CDR3 sequences listed, under 20% were seen once; the top ten hold around 13%. The sequencing input was PBMCs. The receptors derive from a human donor in good health (CMV status not recorded). Some clones in this sample may be carry-over from other donors' samples.

This clonotype was counted only a few times. The chain joins TRBV7-9 to TRBJ2-7; possibly TRBD1 or TRBD2 for D (5 bases each). The CDR3 spans 13 residues. Germline loops: CDR1 SEHNR, CDR2 FQNEAQ (reference sequence). Between the trimmed V and J ends, which lost 2 bases and 7 bases, there was a span of 12 bases. Here the CDR3 reads CASSLQDTGEQYF. DNA for the CDR3: TGTGCCAGCAGCTTACAGGACACGGGGGAGCAGTACTTC.

This clonotype was found a few times. The chain employs TRBV28 and TRBJ1-5, with D perhaps TRBD1 (6 bases). Germline loops: CDR1 MDHEN, CDR2 SYDVKM. Trimming took off 5 bases at V and 7 bases at J, with 15 bases between the two ends. This CDR3 has 14 residues. This CDR3 reads CASSPGQSRQPQHF. CDR3 bases: TGTGCCAGCAGTCCCGGACAGTCCAGGCAGCCCCAGCATTTT. The complete variable domain, with remaining parts taken from reference TRBV28 and TRBJ1-5, reads DVKVTQSSRYLVKRTGEKVFLECVQDMDHENMFWYRQDPGLGLRLIYFSYDVKMKEKGDIPEGYSVSREKKERFSLILESASTNQTSMYLCASSPGQSRQPQHFGDGTRLSIL.

This chain connects TRBV4-3 to TRBJ1-2, with D maybe TRBD1 (6 bases). The germline V and J ends were trimmed by 2 bases and 4 bases, with 14 bases remaining between them. CDR1 and CDR2 from the germline V gene are LGHNA and YSLEER. The CDR3 has 15 residues. The CDR3 DNA is TGCGCCAGCAGCCAAAGACCGGGACAAAGCTATGGCTACACCTTC. The encoded protein is CASSQRPGQSYGYTF.

This clonotype was seen only a few times. The chain carries TRBV29-1 and TRBJ1-1; D gene unclear. Germline V gives CDR1 SQVTM, CDR2 ANQGSEA. Trimming pared 6 bases from V and 7 bases from J, leaving 15 bases between. This CDR3 has 12 residues. CDR3 sequence reads: CSVPNQGSEAFF. CDR3 in DNA: TGCAGCGTCCCCAACCAAGGGAGTGAAGCTTTCTTT. The whole variable domain, remainder taken from reference TRBV29-1 and TRBJ1-1, is SAVISQKPSRDICQRGTSLTIQCQVDSQVTMMFWYRQQPGQSLTLIATANQGSEATYESGFVIDKFPISRPNLTFSTLTVSNMSPEDSSIYLCSVPNQGSEAFFGQGTRLTVV.

This clonotype was observed a few times. The chain employs TRBV12-3 or TRBV12-4 and TRBJ2-6; D possibly corresponds to TRBD1 (5 bases). Trimming removed 3 bases at V and 1 base at J, with 10 bases between. This CDR3 has 16 residues. The CDR3 is CASSFEQGSGANVLTF. CDR3 nucleotides: TGTGCCAGCAGTTTTGAGCAGGGATCTGGGGCCAACGTCCTGACTTTC.

This clonotype has ten or more counts. The rearrangement links TRBV7-2 to TRBJ2-5; D is unclear. The CDR3 is 15 residues long. Germline V lookup: CDR1 SGHTA, CDR2 FQGNSA. Trimming pared 5 bases from V and 0 bases from J, leaving 13 bases between. The CDR3: CASSRTTADQETQYF. DNA for the CDR3: TGTGCCAGCAGCCGCACAACGGCCGACCAAGAGACCCAGTACTTC. Supplemented by reference TRBV7-2 and TRBJ2-5, the full variable domain reads GAGVSQSPSNKVTEKGKDVELRCDPISGHTALYWYRQSLGQGLEFLIYFQGNSAPDKSGLPSDRFSAERTGGSVSTLTIQRTQQEDSAVYLCASSRTTADQETQYFGPGTRLLVL.

In this sample, this clonotype turned up many times. The chain recombines TRBV12-3 or TRBV12-4 with TRBJ1-6; 8 positions match TRBD1. Trimming removed 4 bases from V and 9 bases from J; junction bases left unmatched: 5. CDR3 length: 14 amino acids. Here the CDR3 DNA reads TGTGCCAGCAGTTGGACAGGGATAGGTTCACCCCTCCACTTT. Amino acids: CASSWTGIGSPLHF.

This clonotype turned up a few times. This chain links TRBV9 with TRBJ1-1, with TRBD1 matching 9 bases. The trim removed 2 bases at V and 3 bases at J, leaving 17 bases unmatched. Germline V gene lookup returns CDR1 SGDLS and CDR2 YYNGEE. CDR3 size: 19 residues. Here the CDR3 reads CASSVRGNRGRDGDTEAFF. CDR3 DNA sequence: TGTGCCAGCAGCGTGAGAGGGAACAGGGGGCGTGACGGGGACACTGAAGCTTTCTTT.

This clonotype was seen more than once but under ten times. The chain is built from TRBV18 and TRBJ1-2, with TRBD1 matching over 8 bases. This CDR3 region has 13 residues. Looked up from germline, CDR1 is KGHSH and CDR2 is LQKENI. The V and J ends lost 3 bases and 8 bases, in that order; junction bases with no gene match: 5. Here the CDR3 reads CASSPSGQDGYTF. The CDR3 DNA follows: TGTGCCAGCTCACCCTCGGGACAGGACGGCTACACCTTC.

This clonotype showed up just a few times. V gene TRBV3-1 combines with J gene TRBJ2-3, with TRBD2 identical over 16 bases. With V trimmed by 2 bases and J by 4 bases, 9 bases remained unmatched. The germline gives CDR1 LGHDT, CDR2 YNNKEL (reference sequence). The CDR3 contains 19 residues. The CDR3 protein is CASSQQGLAGGPNPDTQYF. The CDR3 DNA is TGTGCCAGCAGCCAACAGGGACTAGCGGGGGGGCCCAACCCAGATACGCAGTATTTT.

This rearrangement joins TRBV25-1 to TRBJ1-6; D is uncertain. There are 14 residues in the CDR3. V gave up 8 bases and J gave up 8 bases, with 16 bases separating them. Germline V gene data show CDR1 as MGHDK and CDR2 as SYGVNS. The CDR3 DNA sequence: TGTGCCAGCTCATATCACACCAAGGATTCACCCCTCCACTTT. Translating it yields CASSYHTKDSPLHF.

The chain combines TRBV6-5 with TRBJ2-3; TRBD2 matches at 7 bases. The CDR3 totals 16 residues. The ends lost 6 bases at V and 1 base at J; junction bases unmatched: 10. Germline V CDR1 and CDR2: MNHEY, SVGAGI. CDR3 DNA sequence: TGTGCCAGCAGAAGGCTTGGCGGGGGACGCACAGATACGCAGTATTTT. The encoded protein is CASRRLGGGRTDTQYF.

The chain combines TRBV29-1 with TRBJ2-1; no firm D call. V lost 7 bases, J lost 8 bases, and 15 bases lay in between. The CDR3 is made up of 12 amino acids. In germline, CDR1 is SQVTM, CDR2 ANQGSEA. The CDR3, as DNA: TGCAGCGCACGTATTCTAACTGATGAGCAGTTCTTC. Translated, it gives CSARILTDEQFF.

This clonotype has only a few counts. This sequence joins TRBV20-1 and TRBJ1-5; no clear D. CDR3 length: 18 residues. The germline V gene encodes CDR1 DFQATT and CDR2 SNEGSKA (reference sequence). Trimming removed 2 bases from V and 5 bases from J, with 25 bases in between. The DNA of the CDR3 is TGCAGTGCTAGACGACTACTACGTGTCGGTAAGGCCTATCAGCCCCAGCATTTT. Its protein product is CSARRLLRVGKAYQPQHF.

The rearrangement uses TRBV15 and TRBJ1-1; 8 bases match TRBD1. J gave up 6 bases and V 0 bases, and 6 bases lay outside the gene matches. Germline V CDR1 and CDR2: LNHNV, YYDKDF (reference sequence). The length of the CDR3 is 15 residues. The CDR3 nucleotides are TGTGCCACCAGCAGAGACCCAGGGGGCCAAGCTGAAGCTTTCTTT. Translated, it gives CATSRDPGGQAEAFF.

This chain connects TRBV4-1 to TRBJ1-1; TRBD1 is a possible D gene (5 bases). This CDR3 region has 14 residues. The germline V and J ends were trimmed by 4 bases and 1 base, with 10 bases remaining between them. CDR1 is MGHRA and CDR2 is YSYEKL in the germline V gene. CDR3 loop: CASSLRGANTEAFF. CDR3 bases: TGCGCCAGCAGCCTAAGGGGAGCGAACACTGAAGCTTTCTTT.

The sample holds many counts of this clonotype. This chain connects TRBV4-2 to TRBJ1-4; possible D gene TRBD1, 6 bases. This CDR3 region has 16 residues. Looked up from germline, CDR1 is LGHNA and CDR2 is YNFKEQ. The ends were cut back, 0 bases at V and 5 bases at J, with 13 bases in the middle. In DNA form, the CDR3 reads TGTGCCAGCAGCCAAGAGATGGCAGGGGTAAATGAAAAACTGTTTTTT. Protein sequence: CASSQEMAGVNEKLFF.

This clonotype was detected a few times. The chain is built from TRBV2 and TRBJ1-2; D uncertain. The germline gives CDR1 SNHLY, CDR2 FYNNEI. The ends were cut back, 4 bases at V and 3 bases at J, with 12 bases in the middle. The CDR3 is 14 amino acids. In DNA, the CDR3 is TGTGCCAGCAGTGGTACCGGGTGGGACTATGGCTACACCTTC. Amino acids: CASSGTGWDYGYTF.

This clonotype was detected only a few times. The rearrangement uses TRBV7-6 and TRBJ1-2; D is unclear. The length of the CDR3 is 12 residues. From germline, CDR1 is SGHVS and CDR2 FNYEAQ. Trimming cost V 7 bases and J 5 bases, with 11 bases left between them. CDR3 DNA: TGTGCCAGCACCCCAGAAGGGTATGGCTACACCTTC. Translation: CASTPEGYGYTF.

This rearrangement joins TRBV20-1 to TRBJ1-6; possible D gene TRBD1, 6 bases. This CDR3 region has 16 residues. Germline V gives CDR1 DFQATT, CDR2 SNEGSKA (reference sequence). V lost 0 bases to trimming and J lost 7 bases, with 16 bases between them. CDR3 DNA: TGCAGTGCTAGAGATCTCACGGGACAAGCCAATTCACCCCTCCACTTT. Amino acids: CSARDLTGQANSPLHF.

This clonotype was counted ten times or more. The CDR3 spells CASRGFSYNSPLHF. In DNA form, the CDR3 reads TGTGCCAGCAGAGGGTTCTCCTATAATTCACCCCTCCACTTT. This chain connects TRBV28 to TRBJ1-6, with no clear D. This CDR3 region has 14 residues. Trimming shortened V by 6 bases and J by 0 bases, and 6 bases separated the two germline ends. In germline, CDR1 is MDHEN, CDR2 SYDVKM.

This sequence joins TRBV19 and TRBJ2-6, with a weak D call TRBD1 (5 bases). Trimming left V 5 bases short and J 4 bases short, with 21 bases between. The germline gives CDR1 LNHDA, CDR2 SQIVND (reference sequence). The CDR3 has 18 residues. The CDR3 sequence: CASSLGFRTRSGANVLTF. The CDR3 DNA is TGTGCCAGTAGTCTAGGCTTCAGGACAAGGTCCGGGGCCAACGTCCTGACTTTC. Together with reference TRBV19 and TRBJ2-6, the CDR3 gives the full variable domain: DGGITQSPKYLFRKEGQNVTLSCEQNLNHDAMYWYRQDPGQGLRLIYYSQIVNDFQKGDIAEGYSVSREKKESFPLTVTSAQKNPTAFYLCASSLGFRTRSGANVLTFGAGSRLTVL.

The rearrangement uses TRBV5-1 and TRBJ2-1; 9 positions match TRBD1. Germline values: CDR1 SGHRS, CDR2 YFSETQ. V lost 2 bases, J lost 4 bases, and 7 bases stayed unmatched. CDR3 size: 16 residues. CDR3 region: CASSLTGTGNYNEQFF. CDR3 bases: TGCGCCAGCAGCTTAACAGGGACAGGGAATTACAATGAGCAGTTCTTC.

A few counts support this clonotype. The chain has TRBV6-6 and TRBJ1-2; D is unclear. CDR3 length: 13 residues. V lost 10 bases, J lost 8 bases, and 20 bases lay in between. The germline CDR1 and CDR2 sequences are MNHNY and SVGAGI (reference sequence). DNA for the CDR3: TGTGCCACCCAAGTCGAGCAGCAGGAGGGCTACACCTTC. It codes for CATQVEQQEGYTF.

The chain links TRBV6-5 to TRBJ1-1; D possibly corresponds to TRBD1 (5 bases). The CDR3 is 13 amino acids. V lost 11 bases, J lost 4 bases, and 17 bases lay in between. Germline CDR1 reads MNHEY; CDR2 reads SVGAGI. CDR3 loop: CACNVGEGTEAFF. The CDR3 DNA sequence: TGTGCCTGTAACGTGGGGGAGGGCACTGAAGCTTTCTTT.

The chain uses TRBV28 and TRBJ2-7, with 7 bases lining up with TRBD1. The CDR3 spans 15 residues. Per the germline V gene, CDR1 is MDHEN and CDR2 is SYDVKM. The trim removed 6 bases at V and 1 base at J, leaving 9 bases unmatched. The CDR3 nucleotides read TGTGCCAGCAGACCAGACAGGGAGACATCCTACGAGCAGTACTTC. Translated, it gives CASRPDRETSYEQYF. Using reference TRBV28 and TRBJ2-7 for the parts outside the CDR3, the full variable domain is DVKVTQSSRYLVKRTGEKVFLECVQDMDHENMFWYRQDPGLGLRLIYFSYDVKMKEKGDIPEGYSVSREKKERFSLILESASTNQTSMYLCASRPDRETSYEQYFGPGTRLTVT.